The 24 T cell receptor beta chains reported below all come from one sample, sequenced in a study of blood T cell dynamics during melanoma immunotherapy. The repertoire was sequenced with immunoSEQ multiplex PCR; TCRdb's copy has only in-frame clones and lacks some. The data contain more than 8,500 clones, approximately 90% of them singletons. Regarding time point: week 3, after first cycle of checkpoint inhibitor. Source: blood, taken from a patient treated with checkpoint blockade. The receptors shown here come from a human donor with melanoma.

In its sample, this clone was seen once. This chain links TRBV11-2 with TRBJ2-4; 7 nucleotides line up with TRBD2. Germline V gene data show CDR1 as SGHAT and CDR2 as FQNNGV. There are 18 residues in the CDR3. V trimming: 2 bases; J trimming: 3 bases; junction bases outside the gene matches: 13. For the CDR3, the DNA is TGTGCCAGCAGCTTAACCTTCGTGGGGAGGGTTGTCAAAAACATTCAGTACTTC. Amino acids: CASSLTFVGRVVKNIQYF. Together with reference TRBV11-2 and TRBJ2-4, the CDR3 gives the full variable domain: EAGVAQSPRYKIIEKRQSVAFWCNPISGHATLYWYQQILGQGPKLLIQFQNNGVVDDSQLPKDRFSAERLKGVDSTLKIQPAKLEDSAVYLCASSLTFVGRVVKNIQYFGAGTRLSVL.

This clone was seen a few times. The chain has TRBV6-6 and TRBJ2-7; TRBD1 might be the D (6 bases). Trimming cost V 11 bases and J 1 base, with 15 bases left between them. The germline V gene has CDR1 MNHNY and CDR2 SVGAGI (reference sequence). The CDR3 is 13 residues long. The CDR3 region is CAASKGGSYEQYF. In DNA, the CDR3 is TGTGCCGCCTCCAAAGGGGGATCCTACGAGCAGTACTTC.

The gene calls are TRBV5-4 and TRBJ1-2, with 9 nucleotides matching TRBD1. Germline CDR1 is SGHNT and CDR2 is YYREEE (reference sequence). V shed 4 bases, J shed 2 bases, and the junction held 9 bases outside the gene matches. The CDR3 spans 16 residues. CDR3 nucleotide sequence: TGTGCCAGCAGCCAAGGACAGGGGTTACTCAACTATGGCTACACCTTC. This sequence encodes CASSQGQGLLNYGYTF.

The V gene is TRBV6-1, the J gene TRBJ1-5, with TRBD1 matching over 9 bases. The V segment lost 4 bases and the J segment 3 bases; nucleotides outside the gene matches: 4. Germline CDR1 is MNHNS and CDR2 is SASEGT. The CDR3 totals 15 residues. CDR3 region: CASSVDRGFNQPQHF. CDR3 nucleotide sequence: TGTGCCAGCAGTGTGGACAGGGGCTTCAATCAGCCCCAGCATTTT.

A word on this clone: At one boundary the junction diverges from the germline segment, which might be a read error. The chain is built from TRBV28 and TRBJ2-5; D might be TRBD1 (6 bases). This CDR3 is built from 13 residues. Germline V gives CDR1 MDHEN, CDR2 SYDVKM. CDR3: CASSPTGPPTQDF. CDR3 sequence (DNA): TGTGCCAGCAGTCCGACAGGCCCACCAACTCAAGACTTC.

The chain links TRBV6-5 to TRBJ2-1; D gene uncertain. Germline CDR1 MNHEY, CDR2 SVGAGI. Trimming took 2 bases from V and 0 from J, leaving 8 bases between them. The CDR3 extends over 15 amino acids. CDR3 sequence reads: CASSYQWNSYNEQFF. Written as DNA, the CDR3 is TGTGCCAGCAGTTACCAGTGGAACTCCTACAATGAGCAGTTCTTC.

This clone was counted only a few times. This chain uses TRBV10-3 with TRBJ1-6; no clear D gene. Trimming took 0 bases from V and 8 from J, leaving 11 bases between them. CDR3 length: 15 amino acids. Germline V gene sequence: CDR1 ENHRY, CDR2 SYGVKD. CDR3 nucleotide sequence: TGTGCCATCAGTGAGTCGCAGGTTGGGTATTCACCCCTCCACTTT. The encoded protein is CAISESQVGYSPLHF.

CDR3 sequence reads: CASSPGQNEKLFF. As DNA, the CDR3 is TGTGCCAGCTCACCGGGACAAAATGAAAAACTGTTTTTT. This chain uses TRBV18 with TRBJ1-4; D possibly corresponds to TRBD1 (6 bases). Trimming left V 3 bases short and J 5 bases short, with 7 bases between. The CDR3 sequence is 13 residues long. Germline-derived CDR1 and CDR2 are KGHSH and LQKENI.

This clone was recorded once. The chain links TRBV2 to TRBJ1-5; maybe TRBD1 (5 bases). CDR1 and CDR2 from the germline V gene are SNHLY and FYNNEI. The CDR3 covers 14 residues. Trimming shortened V by 5 bases and J by 3 bases, and 11 bases separated the two germline ends. The CDR3 DNA sequence: TGTGCCAGCAGTCTCGGGACTGACAATCAGCCCCAGCATTTT. Protein: CASSLGTDNQPQHF.

This chain uses TRBV9 with TRBJ1-6; the D is unclear. There are 14 residues in the CDR3. Per the germline V gene, CDR1 is SGDLS and CDR2 is YYNGEE. The germline V and J ends were trimmed by 0 bases and 10 bases, with 11 bases remaining between them. CDR3 sequence reads: CASSVGEGGSPLHF. CDR3 coding DNA: TGTGCCAGCAGCGTAGGTGAGGGAGGCTCACCCCTCCACTTT.

The rearrangement uses TRBV7-2 and TRBJ2-7; TRBD2 matches 10 bases. Germline loops: CDR1 SGHTA, CDR2 FQGNSA. CDR3 length: 17 residues. Unmatched junction bases numbered 17, after V lost 5 bases and J lost 7 bases. CDR3 amino acids: CASSHQGRLAGVGEQYF. In DNA, the CDR3 is TGTGCCAGCAGCCATCAGGGGAGGCTAGCGGGAGTGGGTGAGCAGTACTTC.

The chain links TRBV11-2 to TRBJ1-1; D not certain. Germline assignment: CDR1 SGHAT and CDR2 FQNNGV. The length of the CDR3 is 14 residues. V was cut by 0 bases and J by 7 bases, with 12 bases left in between. The CDR3 reads CASSLELGFNEAFF. As DNA, the CDR3 is TGTGCCAGCAGCTTAGAACTGGGGTTTAATGAAGCTTTCTTT.

The rearrangement joins TRBV5-8 to TRBJ2-1; 9 positions match TRBD1. The CDR3 consists of 16 residues. Germline V gene sequence: CDR1 SGHTS, CDR2 YDEGEE. Trimming at V came to 1 base and at J to 4 bases, leaving 6 bases not matched to a gene. CDR3 bases: TGTGCCAGCAGCTTGAAGCGGGACAGGGCTTACAATGAGCAGTTCTTC. Protein sequence: CASSLKRDRAYNEQFF.

The chain couples TRBV5-4 to TRBJ1-1; D remains unclear. Trimming took 4 bases from V and 1 from J, leaving 8 bases between them. The CDR3 covers 13 residues. The germline V gene encodes CDR1 SGHNT and CDR2 YYREEE (reference sequence). CDR3 region: CASSQAANTEAFF. The DNA for the CDR3 is TGTGCCAGCAGCCAGGCGGCGAACACTGAAGCTTTCTTT. The whole variable domain, filled in from reference TRBV5-4 and TRBJ1-1, reads ETGVTQSPTHLIKTRGQQVTLRCSSQSGHNTVSWYQQALGQGPQFIFQYYREEENGRGNFPPRFSGLQFPNYSSELNVNALELDDSALYLCASSQAANTEAFFGQGTRLTVV.

The genes are TRBV18 and TRBJ2-2; no clear D. Germline V gives CDR1 KGHSH, CDR2 LQKENI. Trimming pared 1 base from V and 11 bases from J, leaving 11 bases between. This CDR3 has 13 residues. DNA for the CDR3: TGTGCCAGCTCACCACGCGTGTTAGAAGAGCTGTTTTTT. As protein: CASSPRVLEELFF.

This clone appeared once. The gene calls are TRBV7-8 and TRBJ1-4; TRBD1 is a possible D gene (6 bases). The germline CDR1 and CDR2 sequences are SGHVS and FQNEAQ. Trimming removed 4 bases at V and 7 bases at J, with 19 bases between. This CDR3 contains 16 residues. The CDR3, as DNA: TGTGCCAGCAGCTCGGGAAGCGGGGGGCAAGCTGAAAAACTGTTTTTT. The encoded protein is CASSSGSGGQAEKLFF.

This sequence joins TRBV18 and TRBJ1-1; D may be TRBD1 (6 bases). Trimming stripped 4 bases from V and 11 bases from J, with 14 bases between. CDR3 size: 12 residues. Germline V lookup: CDR1 KGHSH, CDR2 LQKENI. CDR3 DNA: TGTGCCAGCTCACGAACCGGGCAGGGGGCTTTCTTT. This gives the protein CASSRTGQGAFF.

This clone has a single count. V usage is TRBV9 and J usage is TRBJ2-2; D ambiguous. This CDR3 is 14 amino acids long. Per germline, CDR1 SGDLS and CDR2 YYNGEE. The V end lost 0 bases, the J end lost 0 bases, and 3 bases lay between the germline ends. The CDR3 reads CASSVGPNTGELFF. Here the CDR3 DNA reads TGTGCCAGCAGCGTAGGTCCGAACACCGGGGAGCTGTTTTTT.

The chain joins TRBV10-3 to TRBJ2-3; 15 bases fit TRBD2. The CDR3 sequence is 20 residues long. V lost 5 bases, J lost 2 bases, and 14 bases stayed unmatched. The germline CDR1 and CDR2 sequences are ENHRY and SYGVKD. This chain's CDR3 is CAISPQPGLAGGMTTDTQYF. CDR3 coding DNA: TGTGCCATCAGTCCCCAACCGGGACTAGCGGGGGGAATGACCACAGATACGCAGTATTTT.

This sequence joins TRBV5-1 and TRBJ2-1, with 11 bases fitting TRBD2. The CDR3 length is 15 residues. Germline assignment: CDR1 SGHRS and CDR2 YFSETQ. The V and J ends lost 4 bases and 7 bases, in that order; junction bases with no gene match: 7. The CDR3 protein is CASSVTSGTLNEQFF. CDR3 nucleotides: TGCGCCAGCAGCGTGACTAGCGGGACGTTGAATGAGCAGTTCTTC.

The V gene is TRBV6-1, the J gene TRBJ2-1; TRBD2 might be the D (7 bases). Germline CDR1 reads MNHNS; CDR2 reads SASEGT. The CDR3 extends over 13 amino acids. Trimming shortened V by 7 bases and J by 6 bases, and 13 bases separated the two germline ends. Here the CDR3 reads CASMGGGFNEQFF. In nucleotides, the CDR3 is TGTGCCAGCATGGGGGGGGGCTTCAATGAGCAGTTCTTC.

This clone was detected only a few times. The rearrangement uses TRBV2 and TRBJ2-2; D unclear. There are 14 residues in the CDR3. V dropped 4 bases and J dropped 3 bases, with 9 bases sitting between them. The germline V gene encodes CDR1 SNHLY and CDR2 FYNNEI. CDR3 region: CASSALRDTGELFF. The CDR3 nucleotides read TGTGCCAGCAGTGCTTTAAGGGACACCGGGGAGCTGTTTTTT.

This clone has a single count. The CDR3, as DNA: TGTGCCAGCTCCCTGGGGACTAGCGGGAGGTACGAGCAGTACTTC. Translated, it gives CASSLGTSGRYEQYF. This chain joins TRBV18 and TRBJ2-7; TRBD2 matches 15 bases. Germline V gene data show CDR1 as KGHSH and CDR2 as LQKENI. CDR3 length: 15 amino acids. Trimming took 6 bases from V and 4 from J; bases not matched to a gene: 4. The full variable domain, in which reference TRBV18 and TRBJ2-7 provide the parts outside the CDR3, is NAGVMQNPRHLVRRRGQEARLRCSPMKGHSHVYWYRQLPEEGLKFMVYLQKENIIDESGMPKERFSAEFPKEGPSILRIQQVVRGDSAAYFCASSLGTSGRYEQYFGPGTRLTVT.

Here the CDR3 reads CASSPSRGRDGYTF. In DNA, the CDR3 is TGTGCCAGCAGCCCGAGCCGGGGGCGGGATGGCTACACCTTC. The rearrangement joins TRBV11-2 to TRBJ1-2; possible D gene TRBD1, 6 bases. The CDR3 consists of 14 residues. V was cut by 5 bases and J by 6 bases, with 16 bases left in between. Germline V gene sequence: CDR1 SGHAT, CDR2 FQNNGV.